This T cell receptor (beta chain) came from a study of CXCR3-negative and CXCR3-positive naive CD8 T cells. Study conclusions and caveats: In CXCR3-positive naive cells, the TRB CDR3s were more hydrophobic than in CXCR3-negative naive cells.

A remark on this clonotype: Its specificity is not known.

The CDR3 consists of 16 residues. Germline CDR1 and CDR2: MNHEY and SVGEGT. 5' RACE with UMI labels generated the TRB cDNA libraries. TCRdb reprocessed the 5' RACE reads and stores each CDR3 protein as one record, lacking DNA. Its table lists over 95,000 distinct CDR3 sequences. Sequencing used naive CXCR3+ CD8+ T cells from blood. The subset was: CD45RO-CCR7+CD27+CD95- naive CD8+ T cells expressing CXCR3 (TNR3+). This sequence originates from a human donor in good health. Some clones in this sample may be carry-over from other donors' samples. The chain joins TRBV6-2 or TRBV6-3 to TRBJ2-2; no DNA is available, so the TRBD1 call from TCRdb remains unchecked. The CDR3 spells CASSYLLDSNTGELFF.